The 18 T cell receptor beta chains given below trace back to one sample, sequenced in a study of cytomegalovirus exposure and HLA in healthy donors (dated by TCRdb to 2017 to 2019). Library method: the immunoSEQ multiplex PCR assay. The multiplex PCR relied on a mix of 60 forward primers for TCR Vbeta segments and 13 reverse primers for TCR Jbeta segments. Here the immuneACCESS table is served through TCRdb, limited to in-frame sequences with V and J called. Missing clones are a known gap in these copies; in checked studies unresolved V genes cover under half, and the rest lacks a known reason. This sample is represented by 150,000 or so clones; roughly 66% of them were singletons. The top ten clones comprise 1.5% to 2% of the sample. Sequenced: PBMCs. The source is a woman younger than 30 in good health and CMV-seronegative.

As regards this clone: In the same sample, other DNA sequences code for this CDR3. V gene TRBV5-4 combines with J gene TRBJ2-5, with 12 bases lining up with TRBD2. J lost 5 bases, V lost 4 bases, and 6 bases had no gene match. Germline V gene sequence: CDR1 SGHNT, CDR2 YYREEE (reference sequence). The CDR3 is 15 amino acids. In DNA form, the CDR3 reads TGTGCCAGCAGCAGAAGACTAGCGGGAGAGGAGACCCAGTACTTC. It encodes CASSRRLAGEETQYF. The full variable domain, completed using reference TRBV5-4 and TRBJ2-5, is ETGVTQSPTHLIKTRGQQVTLRCSSQSGHNTVSWYQQALGQGPQFIFQYYREEENGRGNFPPRFSGLQFPNYSSELNVNALELDDSALYLCASSRRLAGEETQYFGPGTRLLVL.

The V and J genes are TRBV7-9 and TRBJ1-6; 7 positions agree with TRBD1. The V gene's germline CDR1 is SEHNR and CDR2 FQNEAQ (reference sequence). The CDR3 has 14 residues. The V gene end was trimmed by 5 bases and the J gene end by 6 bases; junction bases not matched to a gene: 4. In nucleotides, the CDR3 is TGTGCCAGCAGCCGAGGACAGGTTAATTCACCCCTCCACTTT. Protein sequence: CASSRGQVNSPLHF.

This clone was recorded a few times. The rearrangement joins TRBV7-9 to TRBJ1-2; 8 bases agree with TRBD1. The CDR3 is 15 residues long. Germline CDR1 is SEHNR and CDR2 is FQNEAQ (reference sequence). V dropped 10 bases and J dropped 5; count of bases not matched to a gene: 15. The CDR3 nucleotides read TGTGCCACCGGACCGGGACAGGCCCCCTCATATGGCTACACCTTC. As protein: CATGPGQAPSYGYTF.

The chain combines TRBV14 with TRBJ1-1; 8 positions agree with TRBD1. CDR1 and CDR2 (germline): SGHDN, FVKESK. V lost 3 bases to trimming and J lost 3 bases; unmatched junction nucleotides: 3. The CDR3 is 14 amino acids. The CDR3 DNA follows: TGTGCCAGCAGCCACAGGGGGCGCGACACTGAAGCTTTCTTT. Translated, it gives CASSHRGRDTEAFF.

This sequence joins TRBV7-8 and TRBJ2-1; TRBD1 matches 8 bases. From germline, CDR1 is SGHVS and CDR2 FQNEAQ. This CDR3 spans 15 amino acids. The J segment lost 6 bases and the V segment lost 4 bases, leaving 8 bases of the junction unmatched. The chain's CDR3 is CASSSFRTGSNEQFF. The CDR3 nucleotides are TGTGCCAGCAGCTCCTTCAGGACAGGGAGCAATGAGCAGTTCTTC.

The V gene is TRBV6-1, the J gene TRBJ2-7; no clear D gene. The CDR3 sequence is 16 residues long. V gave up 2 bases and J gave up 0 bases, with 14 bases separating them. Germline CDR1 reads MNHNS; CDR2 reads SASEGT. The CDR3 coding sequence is TGTGCCAGCAGTGAATTTGGCGGCCCGAGCTCCTACGAGCAGTACTTC. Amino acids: CASSEFGGPSSYEQYF.

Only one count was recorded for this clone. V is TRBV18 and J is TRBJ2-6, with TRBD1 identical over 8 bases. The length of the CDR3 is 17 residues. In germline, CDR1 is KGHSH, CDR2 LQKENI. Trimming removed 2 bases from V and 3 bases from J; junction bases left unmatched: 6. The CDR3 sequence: CASSPRAGGDGANVLTF. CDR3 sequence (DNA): TGTGCCAGCTCACCAAGGGCAGGGGGCGATGGGGCCAACGTCCTGACTTTC.

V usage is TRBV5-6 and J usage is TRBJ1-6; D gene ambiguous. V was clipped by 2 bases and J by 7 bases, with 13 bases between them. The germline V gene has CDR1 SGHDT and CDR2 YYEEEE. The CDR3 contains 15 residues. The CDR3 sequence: CASSFMSIGNSPLHF. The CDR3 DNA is TGTGCCAGCAGCTTTATGTCAATCGGGAATTCACCCCTCCACTTT. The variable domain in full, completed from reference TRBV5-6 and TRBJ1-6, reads DAGVTQSPTHLIKTRGQQVTLRCSPKSGHDTVSWYQQALGQGPQFIFQYYEEEERQRGNFPDRFSGHQFPNYSSELNVNALLLGDSALYLCASSFMSIGNSPLHFGNGTRLTVT.

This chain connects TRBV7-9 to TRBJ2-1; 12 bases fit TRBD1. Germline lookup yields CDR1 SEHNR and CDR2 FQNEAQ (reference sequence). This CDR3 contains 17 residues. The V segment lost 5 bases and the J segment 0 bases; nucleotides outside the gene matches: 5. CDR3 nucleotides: TGTGCCAGCAGCGACCCGGGACAGGGGGCCTCCTACAATGAGCAGTTCTTC. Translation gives CASSDPGQGASYNEQFF.

CDR3 sequence (DNA): TGCGCCAGCAGTGAGGCGGGCAATCAGCCCCAGCATTTT. The encoded protein is CASSEAGNQPQHF. J is TRBJ1-5 and V is TRBV10-2; D is ambiguous. V lost 2 bases to trimming and J lost 2 bases, with 4 bases between them. Germline V gene sequence: CDR1 WSHSY, CDR2 SAAADI. The CDR3 length is 13 residues.

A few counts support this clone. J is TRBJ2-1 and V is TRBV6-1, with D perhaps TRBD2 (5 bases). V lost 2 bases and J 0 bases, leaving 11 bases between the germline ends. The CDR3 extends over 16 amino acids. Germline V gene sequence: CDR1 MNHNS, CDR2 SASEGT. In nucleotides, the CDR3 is TGTGCCAGCAGTGAACGAGGGCTTAGCTCCTACAATGAGCAGTTCTTC. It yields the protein CASSERGLSSYNEQFF.

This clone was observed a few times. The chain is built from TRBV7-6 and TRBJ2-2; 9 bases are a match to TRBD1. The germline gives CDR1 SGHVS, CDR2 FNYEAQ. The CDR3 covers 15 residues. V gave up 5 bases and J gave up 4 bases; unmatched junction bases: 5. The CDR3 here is CASSRDRVRTGELFF. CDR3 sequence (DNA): TGTGCCAGCAGCAGGGACAGGGTTCGCACCGGGGAGCTGTTTTTT. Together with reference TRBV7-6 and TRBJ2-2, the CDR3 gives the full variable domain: GAGVSQSPRYKVTKRGQDVALRCDPISGHVSLYWYRQALGQGPEFLTYFNYEAQQDKSGLPNDRFSAERPEGSISTLTIQRTEQRDSAMYRCASSRDRVRTGELFFGEGSRLTVL.

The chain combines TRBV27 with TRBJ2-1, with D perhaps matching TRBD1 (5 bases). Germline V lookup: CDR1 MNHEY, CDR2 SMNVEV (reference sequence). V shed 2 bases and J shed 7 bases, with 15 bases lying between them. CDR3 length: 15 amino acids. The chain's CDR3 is CASSLGQGKWNEQFF. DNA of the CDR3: TGTGCCAGCAGTTTAGGGCAGGGTAAGTGGAATGAGCAGTTCTTC.

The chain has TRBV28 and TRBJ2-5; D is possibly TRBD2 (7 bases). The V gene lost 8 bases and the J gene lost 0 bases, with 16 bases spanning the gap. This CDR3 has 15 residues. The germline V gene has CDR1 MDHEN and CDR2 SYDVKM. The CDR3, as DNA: TGTGCCAGCGGGGGAGGGGGGGACAACCAAGAGACCCAGTACTTC. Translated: CASGGGGDNQETQYF.

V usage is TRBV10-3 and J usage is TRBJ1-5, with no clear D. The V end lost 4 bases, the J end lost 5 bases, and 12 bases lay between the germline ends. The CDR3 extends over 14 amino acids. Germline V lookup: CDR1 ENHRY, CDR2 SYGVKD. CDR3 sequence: CAISVVRLDQPQHF. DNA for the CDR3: TGTGCCATCAGTGTGGTCAGACTTGATCAGCCCCAGCATTTT.

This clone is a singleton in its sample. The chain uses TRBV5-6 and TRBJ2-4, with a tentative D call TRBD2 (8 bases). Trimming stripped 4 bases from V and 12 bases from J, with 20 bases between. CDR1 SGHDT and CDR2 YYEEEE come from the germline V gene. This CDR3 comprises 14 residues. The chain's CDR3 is CASSRDSGGDSQYF. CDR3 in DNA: TGTGCCAGCAGCCGGGACTCCGGGGGGGACAGTCAGTACTTC.

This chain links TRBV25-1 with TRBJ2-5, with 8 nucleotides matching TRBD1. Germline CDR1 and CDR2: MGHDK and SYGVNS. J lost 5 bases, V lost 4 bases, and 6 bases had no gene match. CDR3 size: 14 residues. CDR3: CASSAYRDRETQYF. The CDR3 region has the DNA TGTGCCAGCAGTGCCTACCGGGACAGGGAGACCCAGTACTTC.

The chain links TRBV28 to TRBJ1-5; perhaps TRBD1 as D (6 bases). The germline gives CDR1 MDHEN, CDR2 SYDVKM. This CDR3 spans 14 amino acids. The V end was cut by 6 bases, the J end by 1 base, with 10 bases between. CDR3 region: CASRNRESNQPQHF. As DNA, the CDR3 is TGTGCCAGCAGAAACAGGGAGAGCAATCAGCCCCAGCATTTT.